This T cell receptor (beta chain) stems from a study of shared clonotypes between healthy human individuals. Whole-study findings and limits: The naive CD4 repertoires of several donors were compared, and around 5% of clonotypes were shared.

The assay was immunoSEQ multiplex PCR, and TCRdb's table has in-frame clones only and misses some. The table has almost 750,000 clones, roughly 72% seen once. This clone appeared a few times. What it binds is unknown. The sample contains more than one DNA sequence encoding this CDR3. Losses at the gene ends were 2 bases for V and 1 base for J; bases not matched to a gene: 3. The CDR3 loop spans 14 amino acids. From germline, CDR1 is SGDLS and CDR2 YYNGEE. Sequencing input: memory CD4+ T cells sorted from blood. The subset denotes: CD45RA-negative fraction. The chain employs TRBV9 and TRBJ2-7; 7 bases are shared with TRBD2. The sequence was obtained from a woman younger than 45 in good health. CDR3 DNA sequence: TGTGCCAGCAGCGTCGGCGGGAGTTCCTACGAGCAGTACTTC. This sequence encodes CASSVGGSSYEQYF.